The rows below give T cell receptor beta chains drawn from one sample of a study of blood T cell repertoires in COVID-19. Libraries were prepared by immunoSEQ multiplex PCR; TCRdb keeps only in-frame clonotypes and omits some of them. The data show about 140,000 clones, just under 85% seen once. Sequenced input: PBMCs or T cells enriched from blood (not recorded which). The receptors here all came from a woman between 40 and 50 years old who had recovered from COVID-19. CDR3s include the opening cysteine and the closing phenylalanine or tryptophan. The order of the fields is D gene, clone size, V gene, J gene, CDR3 protein, CDR3 DNA. A D gene is named only where the DNA matches it firmly. Where a row states a size, it is once, few, many or the class of an expanded clone; other rows omit it.

>NA|NA|TRBV7-9|TRBJ2-5
CASSLLLKETQYF
TGTGCCAGCAGCTTATTACTTAAAGAGACCCAGTACTTC
>NA|NA|TRBV18|TRBJ2-2
CASSLGTTDITGELFF
TGTGCCAGCTCACTTGGGACAACGGATATTACCGGGGAGCTGTTTTTT
>TRBD2|NA|TRBV5-5|TRBJ2-1
CASISTSANSYNEQFF
TGTGCCAGCATCTCGACTAGCGCGAACTCCTACAATGAGCAGTTCTTC
>TRBD2|NA|TRBV7-8|TRBJ2-7
CASSPRREIHEQYF
TGTGCCAGCAGCCCCCGGCGGGAGATCCACGAGCAGTACTTC
>NA|NA|TRBV5-1|TRBJ2-3
CASSLAGEDTQYF
TGCGCCAGCAGCTTGGCGGGGGAAGATACGCAGTATTTT
>TRBD1|NA|TRBV9|TRBJ2-4
CASSGTRDSKNIQYF
TGTGCCAGCAGCGGTACCCGGGACAGCAAAAACATTCAGTACTTC
>NA|NA|TRBV27|TRBJ2-1
CASSLSLRLTAGRNEQFF
TGTGCCAGCAGTTTATCCCTTCGTCTTACGGCGGGACGCAATGAGCAGTTCTTC
>NA|NA|TRBV19|TRBJ1-1
CASSILGQSPTEAFF
TGTGCCAGTAGTATCCTAGGACAGAGCCCCACTGAAGCTTTCTTT
>TRBD2|few|TRBV3-1/TRBV3-2|TRBJ2-5
CASSQGAGGVQETQYF
TGTGCCAGCAGCCAAGGGGCGGGAGGCGTCCAAGAGACCCAGTACTTC
>NA|once|TRBV25-1|TRBJ2-6
CASSFQEGSHSGANVLTF
TGTGCCAGCAGTTTCCAGGAGGGCAGTCACTCTGGGGCCAACGTCCTGACTTTC
>TRBD2|NA|TRBV5-4|TRBJ2-2
CASSSSGQAGELFF
TGTGCCAGCAGCTCTAGCGGGCAGGCCGGGGAGCTGTTTTTT
>TRBD1|few|TRBV5-4|TRBJ1-1
CASSPGQGGVNTEAFF
TGTGCCAGCAGCCCCGGACAGGGCGGGGTGAACACTGAAGCTTTCTTT
>NA|NA|TRBV7-9|TRBJ1-4
CASSFPSVVNEKLFF
TGTGCCAGCAGCTTCCCCTCCGTTGTAAATGAAAAACTGTTTTTT
>NA|once|TRBV5-4|TRBJ2-7
CASSLPDRGPEQYF
TGTGCCAGCAGCTTGCCGGACAGAGGTCCCGAGCAGTACTTC
>NA|NA|TRBV19|TRBJ2-3
CASSSWERADTQYF
TGTGCCAGTAGTTCGTGGGAGAGAGCAGATACGCAGTATTTT
>NA|once|TRBV21-1|TRBJ1-5
CASSKGSHSSGPQHF
TGTGCCAGCAGCAAAGGGTCCCACTCTTCCGGGCCCCAGCATTTT
>TRBD1|NA|TRBV3-1/TRBV3-2|TRBJ1-2
CASSPPIRAGGGGYTF
TGTGCCAGCAGCCCACCGATCAGGGCAGGGGGCGGTGGCTACACCTTC
>NA|NA|TRBV13|TRBJ1-2
CASSLGGEVVGYGYTF
TGTGCCAGCAGCTTAGGAGGGGAGGTCGTGGGCTATGGCTACACCTTC
>TRBD2|NA|TRBV5-4|TRBJ2-5
CASSLASGGAETQYF
TGTGCCAGCAGCTTGGCTAGCGGGGGGGCGGAGACCCAGTACTTC
>TRBD2|NA|TRBV11-2|TRBJ2-1
CASSSGGLDGEQFF
TGTGCCAGCAGCAGCGGGGGGCTGGACGGTGAGCAGTTCTTC
>TRBD1|NA|TRBV28|TRBJ1-5
CASSSGTGYNQPQHF
TGTGCCAGCAGCTCCGGGACAGGATACAATCAGCCCCAGCATTTT
>TRBD2|NA|TRBV9|TRBJ2-7
CASSYGAGTSGGEQYF
TGTGCCAGCAGTTATGGAGCCGGGACTAGCGGAGGAGAGCAGTACTTC
>NA|NA|TRBV10-2|TRBJ2-7
CASSESPVTNSREQYF
TGCGCCAGCAGTGAGTCCCCAGTCACTAATAGTCGCGAGCAGTACTTC
>TRBD2|NA|TRBV5-6|TRBJ2-5
CASSPGLAGKETQYF
TGTGCCAGCAGCCCCGGACTAGCGGGGAAAGAGACCCAGTACTTC
>TRBD1|NA|TRBV9|TRBJ1-2
CASSHPPGTAAYASNGYTF
TGTGCCAGCAGTCACCCCCCCGGGACAGCGGCTTATGCCAGCAATGGCTACACCTTC
>NA|NA|TRBV6-5|TRBJ2-6
CASSWRGSGANVLTF
TGTGCCAGCAGTTGGAGGGGCTCTGGGGCCAACGTCCTGACTTTC
>NA|NA|TRBV5-1|TRBJ1-4
CASSPRGANEKLFF
TGCGCCAGCAGCCCCAGGGGTGCTAATGAAAAACTGTTTTTT
>NA|NA|TRBV11-2|TRBJ1-2
CASSSLKGRGSIGYTF
TGTGCCAGCAGCTCCTTGAAGGGCAGGGGAAGTATTGGCTACACCTTC
>NA|NA|TRBV2|TRBJ2-3
CASSEGQSTDTQYF
TGTGCCAGCAGTGAGGGACAAAGCACAGATACGCAGTATTTT
>TRBD2|NA|TRBV10-3|TRBJ2-7
CAISPGLADYEQYF
TGTGCCATCAGTCCGGGACTAGCGGACTACGAGCAGTACTTC
>TRBD1|once|TRBV9|TRBJ1-1
CASSTGDRMNTEAFF
TGTGCCAGCAGCACAGGGGACAGAATGAACACTGAAGCTTTCTTT
>NA|NA|TRBV27|TRBJ1-5
CASRINSNQPQHF
TGTGCCAGCAGAATTAATAGCAATCAGCCCCAGCATTTT
>TRBD2|NA|TRBV5-1|TRBJ2-1
CASSFLAGDRGEQFF
TGCGCCAGCAGCTTTCTAGCGGGAGACCGGGGGGAGCAGTTCTTC
>TRBD1|NA|TRBV4-1|TRBJ2-3
CASSRGQGGTDTQYF
TGCGCCAGCAGCCGTGGACAGGGCGGCACAGATACGCAGTATTTT
>NA|NA|TRBV6-2/TRBV6-3|TRBJ1-6
CASSYEFPPWFHF
TGTGCCAGCAGTTATGAGTTCCCGCCCTGGTTCCACTTT
>NA|NA|TRBV9|TRBJ1-1
CASSEGLGGAEAFF
TGTGCCAGCAGCGAGGGGCTAGGGGGGGCTGAAGCTTTCTTT
>NA|NA|TRBV18|TRBJ1-6
CASSPLSNSPLHF
TGTGCCAGCTCACCTCTTTCTAATTCACCCCTCCACTTT
>TRBD1|many|TRBV3-1/TRBV3-2|TRBJ1-2
CASSQEGRGLSGYTF
TGTGCCAGCAGCCAAGAAGGCAGGGGGCTATCCGGCTACACCTTC
>NA|NA|TRBV29-1|TRBJ1-3
CSVEGGGHSGNTIYF
TGCAGCGTTGAAGGGGGGGGGCACTCTGGAAACACCATATATTTT
>TRBD2|NA|TRBV9|TRBJ2-3
CASSASGSNTDTQYF
TGTGCCAGCAGCGCCAGCGGGAGTAATACAGATACGCAGTATTTT
>NA|NA|TRBV27|TRBJ1-1
CASSLARDTEAFF
TGTGCCAGCAGTTTAGCCAGGGACACTGAAGCTTTCTTT
>TRBD2|NA|TRBV4-2|TRBJ2-7
CASSQERGGLYEQYF
TGTGCCAGCAGCCAAGAGCGGGGGGGCCTCTACGAGCAGTACTTC